The 20 T cell receptor beta chains below come from one sample, sequenced in a study of T cell clones after liver transplantation. Data came from immunoSEQ multiplex PCR; TCRdb stores just in-frame clones and leaves some out. Here the sample spans fewer than 20,000 clones, roughly 88% being singletons. Sequenced here: CD8+ T cells from blood, sampled before liver transplant. The source of these receptors is a human donor who received a liver transplant.

The chain employs TRBV27 and TRBJ2-1; 13 nucleotides agree with TRBD2. Trimming took 5 bases from V and 9 from J; bases not matched to a gene: 10. Germline CDR1 reads MNHEY; CDR2 reads SMNVEV (reference sequence). This CDR3 spans 16 amino acids. The CDR3 sequence: CASSPLLAGGPGEQFF. In DNA, the CDR3 is TGTGCCAGCAGTCCTTTACTAGCGGGAGGGCCCGGTGAGCAGTTCTTC.

The J gene is TRBJ2-7, the V gene TRBV5-1; D possibly matches TRBD1 or TRBD2 (5 bases each). The CDR3 is 14 amino acids. CDR1 and CDR2 from the germline V gene are SGHRS and YFSETQ. V lost 2 bases to trimming and J lost 6 bases, with 15 bases between them. CDR3 bases: TGCGCCAGCAGCTTAGCCACGGGACGGTCCGAGCAGTACTTC. This encodes CASSLATGRSEQYF.

The V gene is TRBV9, the J gene TRBJ2-7; TRBD1 matches 7 bases. Germline CDR1 is SGDLS and CDR2 is YYNGEE. This CDR3 spans 12 amino acids. Trimming at V came to 3 bases and at J to 3 bases, leaving 0 bases not matched to a gene. This CDR3 is CASSGQGYEQYF. CDR3 sequence (DNA): TGTGCCAGCAGCGGACAGGGCTACGAGCAGTACTTC.

The J gene is TRBJ2-7, the V gene TRBV5-1; 8 bases match TRBD2. Germline V gives CDR1 SGHRS, CDR2 YFSETQ. With 2 bases clipped from V and 6 bases from J, the junction kept 16 bases outside the gene matches. The CDR3 is 17 residues long. The CDR3 sequence is CASSLLSSGRISPEQYF. CDR3 in DNA: TGCGCCAGCAGCTTATTGTCGAGCGGGAGAATAAGTCCCGAGCAGTACTTC.

The chain joins TRBV23-1 to TRBJ2-3; D not certain. TRBV23-1 is marked as an open reading frame, function uncertain. The CDR3 has 15 residues. The V end lost 4 bases, the J end lost 4 bases, and 15 bases lay between the germline ends. The CDR3 DNA reads TGCGCCAGCAGTCCCCACCCCGGTTTCTCAGATACGCAGTATTTT. It yields the protein CASSPHPGFSDTQYF.

The V call is TRBV6-5, the J call TRBJ1-1; tentative D call: TRBD1 (6 bases). V dropped 4 bases and J dropped 13 bases, with 13 bases sitting between them. Germline V gene sequence: CDR1 MNHEY, CDR2 SVGAGI. CDR3 length: 11 residues. As DNA, the CDR3 is TGTGCCAGCAGTTTAGGGGGTTATGTTTTCTTT. Translated, it gives CASSLGGYVFF.

The gene calls are TRBV4-1 and TRBJ2-7; D is ambiguous. There are 12 residues in the CDR3. Trimming pared 3 bases from V and 7 bases from J, leaving 10 bases between. Germline lookup yields CDR1 MGHRA and CDR2 YSYEKL. CDR3 sequence (DNA): TGCGCCAGCAGCCACCGACCTTGGGAGCAGTACTTC. Its translation: CASSHRPWEQYF.

The chain links TRBV5-1 to TRBJ2-4; D call uncertain. The CDR3 sequence is 13 residues long. V lost 0 bases to trimming and J lost 4 bases, with 5 bases between them. Germline V lookup: CDR1 SGHRS, CDR2 YFSETQ. As DNA, the CDR3 is TGCGCCAGCAGCTTGGGGCAGAAAAACATTCAGTACTTC. Residues: CASSLGQKNIQYF.

The chain carries TRBV27 and TRBJ2-3; 9 nucleotides align to TRBD1. Unmatched junction bases numbered 12, after V lost 2 bases and J lost 0 bases. The germline V gene has CDR1 MNHEY and CDR2 SMNVEV (reference sequence). The CDR3 covers 19 residues. CDR3 loop: CASSLQGTGYSSSTDTQYF. As DNA, the CDR3 is TGTGCCAGCAGTTTACAAGGGACAGGGTACTCCTCTAGCACAGATACGCAGTATTTT.

Concerning this clone: In the same sample, other DNA sequences code for this CDR3. The V call is TRBV5-1, the J call TRBJ2-7; D remains ambiguous. V was shortened by 0 bases and J by 4 bases, with 5 bases between the two germline ends. This CDR3 is built from 12 residues. Germline V gene sequence: CDR1 SGHRS, CDR2 YFSETQ. The CDR3 sequence: CASSLDGYEQYF. Written as DNA, the CDR3 is TGCGCCAGCAGCTTGGACGGGTACGAGCAGTACTTC.

The V and J genes are TRBV28 and TRBJ1-1; D uncertain. Germline CDR1 reads MDHEN; CDR2 reads SYDVKM. Trimming took off 3 bases at V and 0 bases at J, with 5 bases between the two ends. This CDR3 is built from 13 residues. The CDR3 loop reads CASSFWLNTEAFF. DNA for the CDR3: TGTGCCAGCAGTTTTTGGTTGAACACTGAAGCTTTCTTT.

The gene calls are TRBV4-3 and TRBJ2-7; maybe TRBD1 (6 bases). The CDR3 length is 11 residues. V was clipped by 11 bases and J by 5 bases, with 13 bases between them. Germline CDR1 and CDR2: LGHNA and YSLEER. CDR3 DNA sequence: TGCGCCTCAGGACAGAAGGACGAGCAGTACTTC. Translating gives CASGQKDEQYF.

This clone has more than one count but fewer than ten. The genes are TRBV11-2 and TRBJ1-3; the match to TRBD1 covers 11 bases. The V gene end was trimmed by 1 base and the J gene end by 5 bases; junction bases not matched to a gene: 4. Germline V gene sequence: CDR1 SGHAT, CDR2 FQNNGV. This CDR3 is built from 16 residues. CDR3 amino acids: CASSLGTGGLRNTIYF. CDR3 nucleotides: TGTGCCAGCAGCTTAGGGACAGGGGGCTTACGAAACACCATATATTTT.

This rearrangement joins TRBV5-1 to TRBJ2-1; TRBD1 agrees at 9 bases. V lost 0 bases, J lost 6 bases, and 4 bases stayed unmatched. This CDR3 spans 15 amino acids. Looked up from germline, CDR1 is SGHRS and CDR2 is YFSETQ. The CDR3, as DNA: TGCGCCAGCAGCTTGGAGGGACAGGGTTTCAATGAGCAGTTCTTC. It is translated as CASSLEGQGFNEQFF.

This clone was seen a single time. The chain has TRBV9 and TRBJ2-3; no reliable D call. This CDR3 contains 13 residues. The germline gives CDR1 SGDLS, CDR2 YYNGEE. V shed 10 bases and J shed 6 bases, with 18 bases lying between them. CDR3 protein: CAGAASLWDTQYF. The CDR3 DNA reads TGTGCCGGCGCGGCTAGTCTATGGGATACGCAGTATTTT.

This chain uses TRBV7-2 with TRBJ2-7; either TRBD1 or TRBD2 may supply D (5 bases each). V was pared by 4 bases and J by 3 bases, with 25 bases between. Germline CDR1 and CDR2: SGHTA and FQGNSA. This CDR3 has 18 residues. This chain's CDR3 is CASSSTPWGSWLSYEQYF. DNA for the CDR3: TGTGCCAGCAGCTCCACCCCCTGGGGGTCCTGGTTGAGCTACGAGCAGTACTTC. The full variable domain, with the rest looked up from reference TRBV7-2 and TRBJ2-7, is GAGVSQSPSNKVTEKGKDVELRCDPISGHTALYWYRQSLGQGLEFLIYFQGNSAPDKSGLPSDRFSAERTGGSVSTLTIQRTQQEDSAVYLCASSSTPWGSWLSYEQYFGPGTRLTVT.

V is TRBV7-2 and J is TRBJ2-7; the D is unclear. The V and J ends lost 1 base and 3 bases respectively, with 10 bases between them. The CDR3 extends over 14 amino acids. The germline CDR1 and CDR2 sequences are SGHTA and FQGNSA. The DNA for the CDR3 is TGTGCCAGCAGCTTAGGATTCAGTCTCTACGAGCAGTACTTC. Protein product: CASSLGFSLYEQYF.

The CDR3, as DNA: TGTGCCAGCAGTGGGCAATTCCGAGAGACCCAGTACTTC. Translation gives CASSGQFRETQYF. The V gene is TRBV25-1, the J gene TRBJ2-5; D is ambiguous. Germline assignment: CDR1 MGHDK and CDR2 SYGVNS. The CDR3 extends over 13 amino acids. V dropped 4 bases and J dropped 4 bases, with 10 bases sitting between them. The variable domain in full, with the rest retrieved from reference TRBV25-1 and TRBJ2-5, is EADIYQTPRYLVIGTGKKITLECSQTMGHDKMYWYQQDPGMELHLIHYSYGVNSTEKGDLSSESTVSRIRTEHFPLTLESARPSHTSQYLCASSGQFRETQYFGPGTRLLVL.

The chain employs TRBV25-1 and TRBJ2-2, with TRBD2 matching over 10 bases. The CDR3 runs 17 residues. The V and J ends lost 8 bases and 7 bases, in that order; junction bases with no gene match: 16. Germline V lookup: CDR1 MGHDK, CDR2 SYGVNS. CDR3 sequence reads: CASHSGASGSSVGELFF. Here the CDR3 DNA reads TGTGCCAGCCACAGCGGGGCTAGCGGGAGTAGTGTCGGGGAGCTGTTTTTT.

This chain joins TRBV19 and TRBJ2-2; no clear D gene. CDR1 is LNHDA and CDR2 is SQIVND in the germline V gene (reference sequence). The CDR3 loop spans 14 amino acids. V was shortened by 5 bases and J by 6 bases, with 13 bases between the two germline ends. Written as DNA, the CDR3 is TGTGCCAGTAGTTGGACGGCTCGCCCCGGGGAGCTGTTTTTT. Amino acids: CASSWTARPGELFF.